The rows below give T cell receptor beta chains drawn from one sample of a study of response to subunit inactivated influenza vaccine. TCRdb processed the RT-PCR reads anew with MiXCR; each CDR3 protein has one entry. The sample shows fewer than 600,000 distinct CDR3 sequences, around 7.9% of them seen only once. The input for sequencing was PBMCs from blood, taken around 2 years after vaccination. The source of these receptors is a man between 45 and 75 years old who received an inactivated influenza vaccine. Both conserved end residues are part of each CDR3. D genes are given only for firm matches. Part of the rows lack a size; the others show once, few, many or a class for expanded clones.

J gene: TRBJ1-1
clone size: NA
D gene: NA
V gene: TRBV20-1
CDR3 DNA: TGCAGTGCTAGGGATTACTTGAACACTGAAGCTTTCTTT
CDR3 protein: CSARDYLNTEAFF

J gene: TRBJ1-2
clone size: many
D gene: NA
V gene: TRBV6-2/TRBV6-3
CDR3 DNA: TGTGCCAGCAGTTACAACAGGTTCGATGGCTACACCTTC
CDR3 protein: CASSYNRFDGYTF

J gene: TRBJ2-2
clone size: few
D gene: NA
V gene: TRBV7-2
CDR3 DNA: TGTGCCAGCAGCGGGCGACCAGGTGGATCAAGGGAGCTGTTTTTT
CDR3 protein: CASSGRPGGSRELFF

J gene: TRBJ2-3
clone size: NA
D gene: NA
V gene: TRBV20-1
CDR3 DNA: TGCAGTGCTAGACGGGACTTGAACACAGATACGCAGTATTTT
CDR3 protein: CSARRDLNTDTQYF

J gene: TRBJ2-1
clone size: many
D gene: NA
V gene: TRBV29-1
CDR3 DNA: TGCAGCACGAGGAACTCCGCTGAGCAGTTCTTC
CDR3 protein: CSTRNSAEQFF

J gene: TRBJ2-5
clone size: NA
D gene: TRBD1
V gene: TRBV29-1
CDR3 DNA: TGCAGCGTTACAGGGGGAGGAATCCGAGAGACCCAGTACTTC
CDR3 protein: CSVTGGGIRETQYF

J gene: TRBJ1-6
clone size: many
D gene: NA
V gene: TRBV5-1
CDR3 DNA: TGCGCCAGCAGCTTGGCCAGCCGAGACATCAATTCACCCCTCCACTTT
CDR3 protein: CASSLASRDINSPLHF

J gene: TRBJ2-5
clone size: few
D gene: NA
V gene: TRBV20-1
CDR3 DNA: TGCAGTGCTAGATTCGCAGGTGCGGAGACCCAGTACTTC
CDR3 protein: CSARFAGAETQYF

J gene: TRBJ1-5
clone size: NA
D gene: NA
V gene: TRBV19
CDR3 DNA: TGTGCCAGTAGTATAGGTGGGGGGGCAGGACAGCCCCAGCATTTT
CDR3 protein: CASSIGGGAGQPQHF

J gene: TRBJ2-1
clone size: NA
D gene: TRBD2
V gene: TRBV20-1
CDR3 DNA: TGCAGTGCTAGAACCCTCCCGGGACTAGCGGGAGGTGGCTATGAGCAGTTCTTC
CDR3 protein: CSARTLPGLAGGGYEQFF

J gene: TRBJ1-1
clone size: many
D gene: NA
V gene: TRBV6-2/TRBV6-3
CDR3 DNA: TGTGCCAGCAGACCAATTGCCGAGGGCTGGACTGAAGCTTTCTTT
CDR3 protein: CASRPIAEGWTEAFF

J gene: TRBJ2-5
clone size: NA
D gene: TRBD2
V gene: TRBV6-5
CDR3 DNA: TGTGCCAGCAGTTACTCGAGCCTAGCGGGAGAGACCCAGTACTTC
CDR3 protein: CASSYSSLAGETQYF

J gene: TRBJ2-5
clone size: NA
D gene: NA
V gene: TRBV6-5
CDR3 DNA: TGTGCCAGCAGTTACGCTGGAGCGTGGGATACCCAGTACTTC
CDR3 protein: CASSYAGAWDTQYF

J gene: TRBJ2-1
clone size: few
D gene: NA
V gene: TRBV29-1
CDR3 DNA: TGCAGCGTTGGGGCGGGACAGAGCTCCTACAATGAGCAGTTCTTC
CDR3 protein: CSVGAGQSSYNEQFF

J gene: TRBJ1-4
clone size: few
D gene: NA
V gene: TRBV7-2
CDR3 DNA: TGTGCCAGCAGCTTATTGGGTTTTGATGAAAAACTGTTTTTT
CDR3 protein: CASSLLGFDEKLFF

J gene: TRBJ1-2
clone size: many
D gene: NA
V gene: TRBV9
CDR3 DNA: TGTGCCAGCAGCGGCGCCGGGACCGTAAGCTATGGCTACACCTTC
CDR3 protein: CASSGAGTVSYGYTF

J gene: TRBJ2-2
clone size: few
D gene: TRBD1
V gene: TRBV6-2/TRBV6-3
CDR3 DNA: TGTGCCAGCAGGCGACAGGGGTTCACCGGGGAGCTGTTTTTT
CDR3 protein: CASRRQGFTGELFF

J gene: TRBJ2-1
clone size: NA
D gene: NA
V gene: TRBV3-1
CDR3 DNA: TGTGCCAGCAGCCCCAGCCAGCAGAGCTCCTACAATGAGCAGTTCTTC
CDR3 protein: CASSPSQQSSYNEQFF

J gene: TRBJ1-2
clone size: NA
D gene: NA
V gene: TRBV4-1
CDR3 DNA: TGCGCCAGCAGCCCGGCGGGCGCCGGGGGCCGATACTATGGCTACACCTTC
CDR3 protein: CASSPAGAGGRYYGYTF

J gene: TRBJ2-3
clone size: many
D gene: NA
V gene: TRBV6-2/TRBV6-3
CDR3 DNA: TGTGCCAGCAGTTACGCCACAGATACGCAGTATTTT
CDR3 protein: CASSYATDTQYF

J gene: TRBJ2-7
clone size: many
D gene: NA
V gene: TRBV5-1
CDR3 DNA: TGCGCCAGCAGCTTTTTGACAGGAGCTTACGAGCAGTACTTC
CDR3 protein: CASSFLTGAYEQYF

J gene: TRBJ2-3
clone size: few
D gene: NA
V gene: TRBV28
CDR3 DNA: TGTGCCAGCAGCCGCCACCTACAGGGAGATACGCAGTATTTT
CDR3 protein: CASSRHLQGDTQYF

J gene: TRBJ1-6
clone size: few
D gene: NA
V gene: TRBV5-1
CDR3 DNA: TGCGCCAGCAGCTTGGAGGCCGCCACATCAAATTCACCCCTCCACTTT
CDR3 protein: CASSLEAATSNSPLHF

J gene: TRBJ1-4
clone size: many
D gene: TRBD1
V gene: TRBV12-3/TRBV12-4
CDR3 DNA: TGTGCCAGCACCACCACAGGGGGTAATGAAAAACTGTTTTTT
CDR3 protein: CASTTTGGNEKLFF

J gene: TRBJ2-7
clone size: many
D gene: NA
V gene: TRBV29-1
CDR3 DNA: TGCAGCGTTCCTACGAGATTGGGGGCGCATTTCGCCTACGAGCAGTACTTC
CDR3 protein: CSVPTRLGAHFAYEQYF

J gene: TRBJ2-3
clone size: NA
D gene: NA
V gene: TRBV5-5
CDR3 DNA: TGTGCCAGCAGCTTGCAAGTTACGGCGTACGGCACAGATACGCAGTATTTT
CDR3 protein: CASSLQVTAYGTDTQYF

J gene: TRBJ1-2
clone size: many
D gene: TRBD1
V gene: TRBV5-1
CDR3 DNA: TGCGCCAGCAGCCAGGGGGGGACGGCTAACTATGGCTACACCTTC
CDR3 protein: CASSQGGTANYGYTF

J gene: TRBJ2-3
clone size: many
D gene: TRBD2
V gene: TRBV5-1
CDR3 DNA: TGCGCCAGCAGCTTGCCAACTAGCGGTAGCACAGATACGCAGTATTTT
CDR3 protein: CASSLPTSGSTDTQYF